The rows below give T cell receptor beta chains drawn from one sample of a study of monozygotic twins with inflammatory bowel disease. TCRdb reprocessed the 5' RACE reads, keeping one entry per CDR3 protein, no DNA. The sample includes about 160,000 distinct CDR3 sequences. Sequenced input: blood. The receptors shown here come from a human donor with ulcerative colitis or Crohn's disease, or a healthy co-twin of an affected twin (not recorded which). CDR3s include the opening cysteine and the closing phenylalanine or tryptophan.

v_call: TRBV7-2
cdr3_length: 14
j_call: TRBJ2-3
cdr3_aa: CASSFGQGGDTQYF

v_call: TRBV4-1
cdr3_length: 17
j_call: TRBJ2-2
cdr3_aa: CASSQKGGQGNTGELFF

v_call: TRBV7-2
cdr3_length: 17
j_call: TRBJ2-3
cdr3_aa: CASSLGVSGRVGDTQYF

v_call: TRBV20-1
cdr3_length: 17
j_call: TRBJ2-3
cdr3_aa: CSASTSGRGMSTDTQYF

v_call: TRBV7-9
cdr3_length: 15
j_call: TRBJ1-2
cdr3_aa: CASSLGTGGTYGYTF

v_call: TRBV11-1
cdr3_length: 19
j_call: TRBJ2-3
cdr3_aa: CASSLTQTVVGISTDTQYF

v_call: TRBV5-6
cdr3_length: 13
j_call: TRBJ1-2
cdr3_aa: CASSLLGDYGYTF

v_call: TRBV27
cdr3_length: 15
j_call: TRBJ1-1
cdr3_aa: CASSWTLLRNTEAFF

v_call: TRBV6-4
cdr3_length: 16
j_call: TRBJ2-1
cdr3_aa: CASSDSWGDTSDEQFF

v_call: TRBV5-5
cdr3_length: 12
j_call: TRBJ2-7
cdr3_aa: CASSWTGNEQYF

v_call: TRBV5-1
cdr3_length: 12
j_call: TRBJ2-5
cdr3_aa: CASSLDLETQYF

v_call: TRBV5-1
cdr3_length: 16
j_call: TRBJ1-5
cdr3_aa: CASSLVWPTSNQPQHF

v_call: TRBV18
cdr3_length: 15
j_call: TRBJ2-7
cdr3_aa: CASSTSLGGISEQYF

v_call: TRBV12-3/TRBV12-4
cdr3_length: 21
j_call: TRBJ2-1
cdr3_aa: CASSLALGRASGGARYNEQFF

v_call: TRBV5-6
cdr3_length: 15
j_call: TRBJ1-1
cdr3_aa: CASSLGPGILAEAFF

v_call: TRBV20-1
cdr3_length: 16
j_call: TRBJ2-3
cdr3_aa: CSATSSASWSTDTQYF

v_call: TRBV15
cdr3_length: 14
j_call: TRBJ2-2
cdr3_aa: CATSRERGAGELFF

v_call: TRBV19
cdr3_length: 13
j_call: TRBJ1-5
cdr3_aa: CASSIGFGQPQHF

v_call: TRBV28
cdr3_length: 18
j_call: TRBJ2-1
cdr3_aa: CASSPLQQGAPPYNEQFF

v_call: TRBV5-1
cdr3_length: 14
j_call: TRBJ2-3
cdr3_aa: CASSLSGDTDTQYF

v_call: TRBV5-5
cdr3_length: 18
j_call: TRBJ2-1
cdr3_aa: CASSLGLLSLPLDNEQFF

v_call: TRBV6-2/TRBV6-3
cdr3_length: 14
j_call: TRBJ2-2
cdr3_aa: CASSPPSPTGELFF

v_call: TRBV12-3/TRBV12-4
cdr3_length: 11
j_call: TRBJ1-1
cdr3_aa: CASSFRDEAFF

v_call: TRBV9
cdr3_length: 13
j_call: TRBJ2-2
cdr3_aa: CASSGLNTGELFF

v_call: TRBV6-5
cdr3_length: 16
j_call: TRBJ1-2
cdr3_aa: CASSRTLTAAGYGYTF

v_call: TRBV7-2
cdr3_length: 16
j_call: TRBJ2-3
cdr3_aa: CASSFRARGSTDTQYF

v_call: TRBV14
cdr3_length: 20
j_call: TRBJ2-2
cdr3_aa: CASSPNKGLAAFANTGELFF

v_call: TRBV3-1
cdr3_length: 14
j_call: TRBJ1-6
cdr3_aa: CASSQGGQYSPLHF

v_call: TRBV2
cdr3_length: 15
j_call: TRBJ1-1
cdr3_aa: CASSERTGLNTEAFF

v_call: TRBV20-1
cdr3_length: 15
j_call: TRBJ2-2
cdr3_aa: CSAAQGEGDTGELFF

v_call: TRBV14
cdr3_length: 16
j_call: TRBJ1-1
cdr3_aa: CASSQGVDAEGPEAFF

v_call: TRBV28
cdr3_length: 14
j_call: TRBJ1-1
cdr3_aa: CASSLEGRNTEASF

v_call: TRBV20-1
cdr3_length: 11
j_call: TRBJ2-2
cdr3_aa: CSALGLGELFF

v_call: TRBV5-1
cdr3_length: 15
j_call: TRBJ2-7
cdr3_aa: CASSLGLALLYEQYF

v_call: TRBV7-9
cdr3_length: 15
j_call: TRBJ1-1
cdr3_aa: CASSLEEGMNTEAFF

v_call: TRBV9
cdr3_length: 15
j_call: TRBJ2-3
cdr3_aa: CASSPREGRTDTQYF

v_call: TRBV5-1
cdr3_length: 15
j_call: TRBJ2-2
cdr3_aa: CASSSSGANTGELFF

v_call: TRBV5-1
cdr3_length: 16
j_call: TRBJ1-2
cdr3_aa: CASSYGASAGTYGYTF

v_call: TRBV11-1
cdr3_length: 18
j_call: TRBJ1-1
cdr3_aa: CASSLRAAKGAPDTEAFF

v_call: TRBV20-1
cdr3_length: 13
j_call: TRBJ2-1
cdr3_aa: CSATWTGGNEQFF

v_call: TRBV4-2
cdr3_length: 23
j_call: TRBJ2-7
cdr3_aa: CASSHNTPLRRVPLIQSSYEQYF

v_call: TRBV19
cdr3_length: 16
j_call: TRBJ2-1
cdr3_aa: CASSYQADYSYNGQFF

v_call: TRBV7-3
cdr3_length: 17
j_call: TRBJ2-4
cdr3_aa: CASSGHPDRRAKNIQYF

v_call: TRBV10-3
cdr3_length: 14
j_call: TRBJ2-7
cdr3_aa: CAITRTGRSDEQYF

v_call: TRBV6-6
cdr3_length: 13
j_call: TRBJ2-1
cdr3_aa: CASSFSGYNEQFF

v_call: TRBV4-1
cdr3_length: 14
j_call: TRBJ1-2
cdr3_aa: CASSQAPRGHGYTF

v_call: TRBV7-8
cdr3_length: 16
j_call: TRBJ2-1
cdr3_aa: CASREGPGLAYNEQFF

v_call: TRBV4-3
cdr3_length: 17
j_call: TRBJ2-6
cdr3_aa: CASSQLESPSGANVLTF

v_call: TRBV11-2
cdr3_length: 16
j_call: TRBJ2-5
cdr3_aa: CASSFITGGSGETQYF

v_call: TRBV7-9
cdr3_length: 14
j_call: TRBJ2-7
cdr3_aa: CASAYPGIPYEQYF